A selection of T cell receptor beta chains follows, all from one sample in a study of regulatory T cells in long-lasting Graves disease. TCRdb used MiXCR to reprocess the multiplex PCR reads, holding one entry per CDR3 protein. Of about 460,000 distinct CDR3 sequences listed, 22% are singletons. Sequenced material: peripheral blood mononuclear cells (PBMCs), taken when the disease was refractory, from a patient treated with antithyroid drugs. These TCRs come from a female donor with Graves disease. CDR3s include the opening cysteine and the closing phenylalanine or tryptophan. The order of the fields is D gene, V gene, clone size, J gene, CDR3 DNA, CDR3 protein. A D gene is named only where the DNA matches it firmly. Not all rows give a size; the values are once, few, many and, for expanded clones, a class.

TRBD2,TRBV6-9,many,TRBJ2-4,TGTGCCAGCAGTTACCCCCGGACTAGCGGGAGTAGCAAAAACATTCAGTACTTC,CASSYPRTSGSSKNIQYF
.,TRBV4-3,.,TRBJ1-5,TGCGCCAGCAGCCAAGATCTAGAAGGGGCCGGCAATCAGCCCCAGCATTTT,CASSQDLEGAGNQPQHF
.,TRBV30,many,TRBJ1-2,TGTGCCTGGAGTGTCGACAGCTATGGCTACACCTTC,CAWSVDSYGYTF
.,TRBV30,few,TRBJ1-4,TGTGCCTGGAGTGTACGAGTTGGCGAAAAACTGTTTTTT,CAWSVRVGEKLFF
.,TRBV28,few,TRBJ2-3,TGTGCCAGCAGAACCACAGAGACTGGTACAGATACGCAGTATTTT,CASRTTETGTDTQYF
.,TRBV5-5,few,TRBJ2-5,TGTGCCAGCAGCTCAGCAGGGTGGGCAGAGACCCAGTACTTC,CASSSAGWAETQYF
.,TRBV7-2,.,TRBJ1-1,TGTGCCAGCAGCTTCGGACGGTACACTGAAGCTTTCTTT,CASSFGRYTEAFF
TRBD1,TRBV7-2,many,TRBJ1-5,TGTGCCAGCAGCCAGGGACAGGGGAATCGTCAGCCCCAGCATTTT,CASSQGQGNRQPQHF
TRBD2,TRBV2,.,TRBJ2-1,TGTGCCAGCAGCTTAGCGGGAGGTTATTTGGATGAGCAGTTCTTC,CASSLAGGYLDEQFF
.,TRBV20-1,.,TRBJ1-4,TGCAGTGCTAGAGACAGGAGGAGGGATGAAAAACTGTTTTTT,CSARDRRRDEKLFF
TRBD1,TRBV7-2,many,TRBJ1-1,TGTGCCAGCAGCCTCGGACAGGGGATGGCTTTCTTT,CASSLGQGMAFF
.,TRBV13,many,TRBJ2-5,TGTGCCAGCAGCCCCCGGGACGGTGGGGAGACCCAGTACTTC,CASSPRDGGETQYF
TRBD1,TRBV24-1,.,TRBJ2-1,TGTGCCACCAGTGATAGGGACAGCTCCTACAATGAGCAGTTCTTC,CATSDRDSSYNEQFF
.,TRBV28,many,TRBJ2-5,TGTGCCAGCAACCCCCAGGCAGGGGTGGTGGAGACCCAGTACTTC,CASNPQAGVVETQYF
.,TRBV19,.,TRBJ1-1,TGTGCCAGTAGTAACCCGGGGGCTCCTGAAGCTTTCTTT,CASSNPGAPEAFF
.,TRBV11-3,many,TRBJ2-7,TGTGCCAGCAGCTCGGGGACATCCGAGCAGTACTTC,CASSSGTSEQYF
.,TRBV6-5,once,TRBJ2-2,TGTGCCAGCAGTTACTCGACCCCTAGCGCTAGCGGGGAGCTGTTTTTT,CASSYSTPSASGELFF
TRBD2,TRBV6-1,few,TRBJ2-5,TGTGCCAGGGGGTTCGGGCGGGGGGGTAAAGAGACCCAGTACTTC,CARGFGRGGKETQYF
TRBD1,TRBV7-9,.,TRBJ1-2,TGTGCCAGCAGCTCCTTGGACAGGGAGACTACTTATGGCTACACCTTC,CASSSLDRETTYGYTF
.,TRBV10-3,many,TRBJ2-7,TGTGCCATCAGTGAGTCGACAGGAAGCTCCTACGAGCAGTACTTC,CAISESTGSSYEQYF
.,TRBV12-3/TRBV12-4,few,TRBJ1-3,TGTGCCAGCACCCCCCCCTTCGTCGGGCACGGAAACACCATATATTTT,CASTPPFVGHGNTIYF
.,TRBV7-9,many,TRBJ1-6,TGTGCCAGCAGCTTGTCAGCGGCCAATTCACCCCTCCACTTT,CASSLSAANSPLHF
.,TRBV28,few,TRBJ2-1,TGTGCCAGCAGTCTCCTTAAGCGGGCGTGGGTCAATGAGCAGTTCTTC,CASSLLKRAWVNEQFF
.,TRBV19,.,TRBJ2-7,TGTGCCAGTAGTCATGGTGGCAACGAGCAGTACTTC,CASSHGGNEQYF
.,TRBV7-2,many,TRBJ2-2,TGTGCCAGCAGCTTAGCTAGCAGCGGCGGGGAGCTGTTTTTT,CASSLASSGGELFF
.,TRBV7-2,many,TRBJ1-1,TGTGCCAGCAGCCCTCCCGGGGGGATGAACACTGAAGCTTTCTTT,CASSPPGGMNTEAFF
.,TRBV7-9,many,TRBJ2-7,TGTGCCAGCAGCGGCAAGGACGGCTACGAGCAGTACTTC,CASSGKDGYEQYF
TRBD1,TRBV19,.,TRBJ1-5,TGTGCCAGTAGTATGGGACAGAGCAATCAGCCCCAGCATTTT,CASSMGQSNQPQHF
TRBD2,TRBV19,.,TRBJ2-5,TGTGCCAGTAGGACCGACGGGGGGGTCGGAGAGACCCAGTACTTC,CASRTDGGVGETQYF
.,TRBV5-1,few,TRBJ1-1,TGCGCCAGCAGCTTGGACAGGGAGTTGGCTTTCTTT,CASSLDRELAFF
.,TRBV12-3/TRBV12-4,.,TRBJ2-1,TGTGCCAGCAGGAGGACGGATGAGCAGTTCTTC,CASRRTDEQFF
.,TRBV6-5,many,TRBJ1-1,TGTGCCAGCAGTTTCCTTCCCCACGATTGGAGGGACACTGAAGCTTTCTTT,CASSFLPHDWRDTEAFF